This is a list of T cell receptor beta chains from one sample in a study of response to subunit inactivated influenza vaccine. One entry per CDR3 protein results from TCRdb running MiXCR on the RT-PCR reads. Of some 300,000 distinct CDR3 sequences in the sample, over 20% were seen once. The sequencing used PBMCs from blood, collected about 20 months after vaccination. The receptors come from a man aged 50-75 years who received an inactivated influenza vaccine. CDR3s include the opening cysteine and the closing phenylalanine or tryptophan.

v_call	j_call	cdr3_aa
TRBV27	TRBJ2-7	CASKLGGGPYEQYF
TRBV24-1	TRBJ1-5	CATSDSQGGYQPQHF
TRBV18	TRBJ1-1	CASSSDRYTEAFF
TRBV29-1	TRBJ2-5	CSVYKAGTQYF
TRBV5-1	TRBJ2-1	CASRMTGYGNEQFF
TRBV5-6	TRBJ2-1	CASSLGTGEFF
TRBV20-1	TRBJ1-3	CSAPGAGDSGNTIYF
TRBV2	TRBJ1-1	CASSWTTMNTEAFF
TRBV13	TRBJ1-6	CASSLAAVNSPLHF
TRBV7-2	TRBJ2-3	CASSSISTPDTQYF
TRBV20-1	TRBJ2-3	CSASRRDTQYF